The rows below give T cell receptor beta chains drawn from one sample of a study of cytomegalovirus exposure and HLA in healthy donors. The protocol was immunoSEQ multiplex PCR, while the TCRdb copy is restricted to in-frame clones and leaves out a portion. The sample has 110,000 to 150,000 clones; about 70% are singletons. The sequencing sample was made of PBMCs. Every receptor here comes from a woman aged 40 to 50 in good health and CMV-seronegative. CDR3s include the opening cysteine and the closing phenylalanine or tryptophan. A D gene is named only where the DNA matches it firmly. Size is stated for part of the rows, as once, few or many counts, or as a class when the clone is expanded.

CDR3nt: TGCGCCAGCAGAATGGGACTAGCGGGGGGTAATGAGCAGTTCTTC
CDR3aa: CASRMGLAGGNEQFF
j_gene: TRBJ2-1
d_gene: TRBD2
v_gene: TRBV10-2
abundance: .

CDR3nt: TGTTCCAGCAGCCAGACTAATCAGCCCCAGCATTTT
CDR3aa: CSSSQTNQPQHF
j_gene: TRBJ1-5
d_gene: .
v_gene: TRBV7-9
abundance: .

CDR3nt: TGTGCCAGCAGTTCCGGACTTCCCTCCTACGAGCAGTACTTC
CDR3aa: CASSSGLPSYEQYF
j_gene: TRBJ2-7
d_gene: .
v_gene: TRBV6-5
abundance: .

CDR3nt: TGCGCCAGCAGCCCGAAAGACAGGGCCGGGGCCCAGTACTTC
CDR3aa: CASSPKDRAGAQYF
j_gene: TRBJ2-5
d_gene: TRBD1
v_gene: TRBV5-1
abundance: .

CDR3nt: TGTGCCAGCAGCTTATTAGAGCCCAGGGAGACCCAGTACTTC
CDR3aa: CASSLLEPRETQYF
j_gene: TRBJ2-5
d_gene: .
v_gene: TRBV7-9
abundance: .

CDR3nt: TGTGCCTGGAGCCGGTCGGGGGACAGGCTGTCCTACGAGCAGTACTTC
CDR3aa: CAWSRSGDRLSYEQYF
j_gene: TRBJ2-7
d_gene: TRBD1
v_gene: TRBV30
abundance: .

CDR3nt: TGTGCCAGCAGTGACCCAGGGGGCGTCACCGGGGAGCTGTTTTTT
CDR3aa: CASSDPGGVTGELFF
j_gene: TRBJ2-2
d_gene: TRBD1
v_gene: TRBV2
abundance: .

CDR3nt: TGTGCCAGCAGCGTCTCCCCCTGGAGTGGCACTGAAGCTTTCTTT
CDR3aa: CASSVSPWSGTEAFF
j_gene: TRBJ1-1
d_gene: .
v_gene: TRBV6-5
abundance: few

CDR3nt: TGCAGCGTTGGACAGACGAACACTGAAGCTTTCTTT
CDR3aa: CSVGQTNTEAFF
j_gene: TRBJ1-1
d_gene: .
v_gene: TRBV29-1
abundance: .

CDR3nt: TGTGCCAGCAGTTTATGGGGGACCGGGGGCTACGAGCAGTACTTC
CDR3aa: CASSLWGTGGYEQYF
j_gene: TRBJ2-7
d_gene: .
v_gene: TRBV28
abundance: .

CDR3nt: TGTGCCAGCAGCCCCTCGGCAGGGAATTCACCCCTCCACTTT
CDR3aa: CASSPSAGNSPLHF
j_gene: TRBJ1-6
d_gene: .
v_gene: TRBV7-9
abundance: .

CDR3nt: TGCAGCGTTGAGCTTATCCGGGATGAGCAGTTCTTC
CDR3aa: CSVELIRDEQFF
j_gene: TRBJ2-1
d_gene: .
v_gene: TRBV29-1
abundance: .

CDR3nt: TGTGCCAGCAGTACCAACGGGGGTGCGGGCTACGAGCAGTACTTC
CDR3aa: CASSTNGGAGYEQYF
j_gene: TRBJ2-7
d_gene: .
v_gene: TRBV6-4
abundance: .

CDR3nt: TGTGCCAGCACCCCAAGGCAGGGGGAGAACTATGGCTACACCTTC
CDR3aa: CASTPRQGENYGYTF
j_gene: TRBJ1-2
d_gene: TRBD1
v_gene: TRBV27
abundance: .

CDR3nt: TGTGCCAGCATTAAGTGGGGCGCCTACGAGCAGTACTTT
CDR3aa: CASIKWGAYEQYF
j_gene: TRBJ2-7
d_gene: .
v_gene: TRBV6-1
abundance: .

CDR3nt: TGCGCCAGCAGCTTCTACGGCCAGACTAGCAGCCGTTACAATGAGCAGTTCTTC
CDR3aa: CASSFYGQTSSRYNEQFF
j_gene: TRBJ2-1
d_gene: TRBD2
v_gene: TRBV5-1
abundance: .

CDR3nt: TGTGCTAGTGCCTTGCAAGAGACCCAGTACTTC
CDR3aa: CASALQETQYF
j_gene: TRBJ2-5
d_gene: .
v_gene: TRBV12-5
abundance: .

CDR3nt: TGTGCCAGCAGTGAAGTTCCGGGGGTAGGGGATCAGCCCCAGCATTTT
CDR3aa: CASSEVPGVGDQPQHF
j_gene: TRBJ1-5
d_gene: .
v_gene: TRBV6-1
abundance: .

CDR3nt: TGTGCCAGCAGCCAAACAAGTACGATGCAGCCCCAGCATTTT
CDR3aa: CASSQTSTMQPQHF
j_gene: TRBJ1-5
d_gene: .
v_gene: TRBV6-1
abundance: few

CDR3nt: TGTGCCAGCAGTGATACGGTGGAGACCCAGTACTTC
CDR3aa: CASSDTVETQYF
j_gene: TRBJ2-5
d_gene: .
v_gene: TRBV25-1
abundance: .

CDR3nt: TGTGCCAGCTCACCAGGACAGGGTTTGAACACTGAAGCTTTCTTT
CDR3aa: CASSPGQGLNTEAFF
j_gene: TRBJ1-1
d_gene: TRBD1
v_gene: TRBV18
abundance: .

CDR3nt: TGTGCCAGCAGGAATCAACTAGCGGGGTACAATGAGCAGTTCTTC
CDR3aa: CASRNQLAGYNEQFF
j_gene: TRBJ2-1
d_gene: TRBD2
v_gene: TRBV7-9
abundance: .

CDR3nt: TGTGCCAGTGAAGCTACTGCGGGGGGAGGGGATACGCAGTATTTT
CDR3aa: CASEATAGGGDTQYF
j_gene: TRBJ2-3
d_gene: TRBD2
v_gene: TRBV19
abundance: once

CDR3nt: TGTGCCAGTAGTATAGACCGGGACAGGGGGCCCCGGTCCCAGCATTTT
CDR3aa: CASSIDRDRGPRSQHF
j_gene: TRBJ1-5
d_gene: TRBD1
v_gene: TRBV19
abundance: .

CDR3nt: TGTGCCAGCAGTGTCGGGAGCACAGATACGCAGTATTTT
CDR3aa: CASSVGSTDTQYF
j_gene: TRBJ2-3
d_gene: .
v_gene: TRBV7-9
abundance: .

CDR3nt: TGTGCCAGCAGCTCGGGACAGACCTACGAGCAGTACTTC
CDR3aa: CASSSGQTYEQYF
j_gene: TRBJ2-7
d_gene: TRBD1
v_gene: TRBV6-1
abundance: .

CDR3nt: TGTGCCAGCAGCTTAGAGCTGAACACTGAAGCTTTCTTT
CDR3aa: CASSLELNTEAFF
j_gene: TRBJ1-1
d_gene: .
v_gene: TRBV5-4
abundance: .

CDR3nt: TGTGCCAGCAGTCCCATCGGGACAGGTCCGGATGAGCAGTACTTC
CDR3aa: CASSPIGTGPDEQYF
j_gene: TRBJ2-7
d_gene: TRBD1
v_gene: TRBV7-9
abundance: .